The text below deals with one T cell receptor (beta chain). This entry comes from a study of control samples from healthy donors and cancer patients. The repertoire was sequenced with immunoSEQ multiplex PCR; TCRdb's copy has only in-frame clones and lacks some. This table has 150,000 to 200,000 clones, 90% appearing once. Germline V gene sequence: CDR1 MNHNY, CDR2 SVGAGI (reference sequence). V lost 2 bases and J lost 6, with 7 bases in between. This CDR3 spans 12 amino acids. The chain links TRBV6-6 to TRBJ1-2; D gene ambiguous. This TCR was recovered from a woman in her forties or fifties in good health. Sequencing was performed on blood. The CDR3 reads CASSYRDDGYTF. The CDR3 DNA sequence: TGTGCCAGCAGTTACCGAGACGATGGCTACACCTTC.